This T cell receptor (beta chain) is drawn from a study of blood T cell repertoires in COVID-19. CDR1 is SGDLS and CDR2 is YYNGEE in the germline V gene. The V and J ends lost 0 bases and 4 bases respectively, with 13 bases between them. The CDR3 is 16 residues long. The protocol was immunoSEQ multiplex PCR, while the TCRdb copy is restricted to in-frame clones and leaves out a portion. The table lists 11,000 to 15,000 clones, around 89% of them singletons, with less than 3% in the top ten. The clonotype comes from a human donor in a cohort sampled during active COVID-19. V and J are TRBV9 and TRBJ1-4; D perhaps matches TRBD1 (5 bases). The sequenced sample consisted of peripheral blood. CDR3 loop: CASSVDRGGDNEKLFF. The CDR3 nucleotides are TGTGCCAGCAGCGTAGACAGAGGAGGGGATAATGAAAAACTGTTTTTT.